The 22 T cell receptor beta chains below were found in one sample sequenced in a study of T-cell reconstitution after alpha-beta-depleted transplantation in children. This sample's TCRbeta library carried unique molecular identifier barcodes. TCRdb re-derived calls from the PCR reads in MiXCR, one entry per CDR3 protein. Of around 500,000 distinct CDR3 sequences in the sample, approximately 12% were seen once. Material: PBMCs from the stem cell graft donor, obtained from the stem cell graft. Every receptor here comes from a human donor who donated a stem cell graft to a child with combined immunodeficiency.

Details on this clonotype: The junction shows a germline mismatch at one end, possibly a read error. V and J are TRBV12-3 or TRBV12-4 and TRBJ1-4; a possible D gene is TRBD1 (5 bases). The CDR3 is 18 residues long. CDR3 in DNA: TGTACCAGCTGTTTTTGCCCCCTCCAGGGATTGTGTAATGAAAAACTGTTTTTT. Its protein is CTSCFCPLQGLCNEKLFF.

The gene calls are TRBV24-1 and TRBJ2-1, with 8 bases lining up with TRBD1. Germline V gene data show CDR1 as KGHDR and CDR2 as SFDVKD. J gave up 10 bases and V 2 bases, and 12 bases lay outside the gene matches. The CDR3 sequence is 16 residues long. In DNA, the CDR3 is TGTGCCACCAGTGATTCCCGGACAGGGACCCTCGGGGAGCAGTTCTTC. Translating gives CATSDSRTGTLGEQFF.

This clonotype was recorded many times. The gene calls are TRBV5-1 and TRBJ2-4; 7 bases align to TRBD1. CDR3 length equals 16 residues. Germline V gene lookup returns CDR1 SGHRS and CDR2 YFSETQ. With 4 bases clipped from V and 0 bases from J, the junction kept 7 bases outside the gene matches. The CDR3 is CASSPGQALAKNIQYF. CDR3 sequence (DNA): TGCGCCAGCAGCCCCGGACAGGCCTTAGCCAAAAACATTCAGTACTTC.

The chain carries TRBV11-2 and TRBJ2-4, with 7 nucleotides matching TRBD1. Losses at the gene ends were 5 bases for V and 0 bases for J; bases not matched to a gene: 16. Germline CDR1 is SGHAT and CDR2 is FQNNGV. The CDR3 sequence is 19 residues long. CDR3 in DNA: TGTGCCAGCAGCCCAAGGGGGCCCCTTGGAGTTGGAGCCAAAAACATTCAGTACTTC. Translation: CASSPRGPLGVGAKNIQYF.

This clonotype was counted at least ten times. V is TRBV12-3 or TRBV12-4 and J is TRBJ1-5; 7 bases match TRBD1. The CDR3 has 14 amino acids. With V trimmed by 3 bases and J by 2 bases, 1 base remained unmatched. For the CDR3, the DNA is TGTGCCAGCAGTTTCGACAGGGGCAATCAGCCCCAGCATTTT. Translation gives CASSFDRGNQPQHF.

CDR3 in amino acids: CASSSGLAGAPDTQYF. In DNA, the CDR3 is TGTGCCAGCAGCTCGGGACTAGCGGGAGCCCCAGATACGCAGTATTTT. This rearrangement joins TRBV7-6 to TRBJ2-3; 14 bases line up with TRBD2. Germline V gives CDR1 SGHVS, CDR2 FNYEAQ. The CDR3 length is 16 residues. V lost 4 bases, J lost 4 bases, and 4 bases stayed unmatched. The full variable domain, in which reference TRBV7-6 and TRBJ2-3 provide the parts outside the CDR3, is GAGVSQSPRYKVTKRGQDVALRCDPISGHVSLYWYRQALGQGPEFLTYFNYEAQQDKSGLPNDRFSAERPEGSISTLTIQRTEQRDSAMYRCASSSGLAGAPDTQYFGPGTRLTVL.

This clonotype came up many times. This sequence joins TRBV29-1 and TRBJ2-1, with D uncertain. CDR1 SQVTM and CDR2 ANQGSEA come from the germline V gene. V was cut by 4 bases and J by 8 bases, with 9 bases left in between. CDR3 length equals 11 residues. CDR3 coding DNA: TGCAGCGTTGTTTCGGGCCATGAGCAGTTCTTC. It translates to CSVVSGHEQFF.

This clonotype was recorded a few times. V is TRBV10-3 and J is TRBJ1-2; D might be TRBD1 (5 bases). V gave up 3 bases and J gave up 0 bases, with 14 bases separating them. Germline CDR1 is ENHRY and CDR2 is SYGVKD. CDR3 length: 16 amino acids. The CDR3 DNA reads TGTGCCATCAGTGAATCATTAGGGGTATCTAACTATGGCTACACCTTC. Its translation is CAISESLGVSNYGYTF.

This clonotype was counted a few times. The chain combines TRBV5-6 with TRBJ1-3, with D uncertain. Trimming took 2 bases from V and 0 from J, leaving 6 bases between them. CDR1 and CDR2 (germline): SGHDT, YYEEEE. CDR3 length: 14 residues. The CDR3 loop is CASSFGSSGNTIYF. The CDR3 DNA follows: TGTGCCAGCAGCTTTGGGAGCTCTGGAAACACCATATATTTT. Combining the CDR3 with reference TRBV5-6 and TRBJ1-3 gives the whole variable domain DAGVTQSPTHLIKTRGQQVTLRCSPKSGHDTVSWYQQALGQGPQFIFQYYEEEERQRGNFPDRFSGHQFPNYSSELNVNALLLGDSALYLCASSFGSSGNTIYFGEGSWLTVV.

This clonotype was seen many times. The chain uses TRBV12-3 or TRBV12-4 and TRBJ2-6; 7 bases are shared with TRBD1. V shed 6 bases and J 0 bases; nucleotides not matched to a gene: 5. The CDR3 extends over 16 amino acids. The CDR3 is CASSSQGPSGANVLTF. CDR3 sequence (DNA): TGTGCCAGCAGCTCACAGGGGCCCTCTGGGGCCAACGTCCTGACTTTC.

The gene calls are TRBV5-4 and TRBJ2-2; D is ambiguous. The length of the CDR3 is 18 residues. Germline V gene lookup returns CDR1 SGHNT and CDR2 YYREEE (reference sequence). V was trimmed by 0 bases and J by 7 bases, leaving 22 bases between them. The CDR3 DNA is TGTGCCAGCAGCTTGGACCTTCCCCAGGCATCTCAAGGCGGGGAGCTGTTTTTT. Translating gives CASSLDLPQASQGGELFF.

This chain links TRBV3-1 with TRBJ2-5, with D unclear. Trimming pared 3 bases from V and 3 bases from J, leaving 17 bases between. The length of the CDR3 is 16 residues. The germline gives CDR1 LGHDT, CDR2 YNNKEL (reference sequence). The CDR3 DNA is TGTGCCAGCAGCCAGTCTCTTACGGGCGGAGAAGAGACCCAGTACTTC. This encodes CASSQSLTGGEETQYF.

J is TRBJ2-3 and V is TRBV7-2; perhaps D is TRBD1 or TRBD2 (6 bases each). The germline V and J ends were trimmed by 5 bases and 1 base, with 16 bases remaining between them. CDR1 is SGHTA and CDR2 is FQGNSA in the germline V gene. The CDR3 sequence is 16 residues long. The CDR3 reads CASSPIWGAGTDTQYF. The DNA of the CDR3 is TGTGCCAGCAGCCCCATATGGGGGGCAGGCACAGATACGCAGTATTTT.

In its sample, this clonotype was seen a few times. This chain joins TRBV20-1 and TRBJ2-1, with 14 bases fitting TRBD2. Trimming took 3 bases from V and 10 from J; bases not matched to a gene: 11. There are 16 residues in the CDR3. Per the germline V gene, CDR1 is DFQATT and CDR2 is SNEGSKA (reference sequence). CDR3 in amino acids: CSARPRTSGGYQEQFF. The CDR3 DNA sequence: TGCAGTGCTAGGCCTAGGACTAGCGGGGGGTACCAAGAGCAGTTCTTC.

This clonotype was counted only a few times. This rearrangement joins TRBV20-1 to TRBJ2-5, with 8 bases aligning to TRBD2. Per the germline V gene, CDR1 is DFQATT and CDR2 is SNEGSKA (reference sequence). The CDR3 runs to 12 residues. J was trimmed by 3 bases and V by 3 bases; bases with no gene match: 0. CDR3 amino acids: CSASGGEETQYF. The DNA for the CDR3 is TGCAGTGCTAGCGGGGGGGAAGAGACCCAGTACTTC.

The chain combines TRBV5-1 with TRBJ1-1; 9 bases are a match to TRBD1. After removal of 4 bases from V and 1 base from J, the junction contained 8 bases not matched to a gene. This CDR3 spans 16 amino acids. Per the germline V gene, CDR1 is SGHRS and CDR2 is YFSETQ. CDR3 amino acids: CASSQGQGYKNTEAFF. CDR3 DNA sequence: TGCGCCAGCAGCCAAGGACAGGGGTATAAGAACACTGAAGCTTTCTTT. Variable domain in full (rest from reference TRBV5-1 and TRBJ1-1): KAGVTQTPRYLIKTRGQQVTLSCSPISGHRSVSWYQQTPGQGLQFLFEYFSETQRNKGNFPGRFSGRQFSNSRSEMNVSTLELGDSALYLCASSQGQGYKNTEAFFGQGTRLTVV.

In its sample, this clonotype was seen many times. The chain couples TRBV7-3 to TRBJ2-3; D not certain. Trimming shortened V by 4 bases and J by 3 bases, and 14 bases separated the two germline ends. Germline CDR1 reads SGHTA; CDR2 reads FQGTGA. The CDR3 sequence is 15 residues long. The chain's CDR3 is CASSSDGRVTDTQYF. CDR3 nucleotide sequence: TGTGCCAGCAGCTCGGACGGCCGCGTAACAGATACGCAGTATTTT. The complete variable domain, with remaining parts taken from reference TRBV7-3 and TRBJ2-3, reads GAGVSQTPSNKVTEKGKYVELRCDPISGHTALYWYRQSLGQGPEFLIYFQGTGAADDSGLPNDRFFAVRPEGSVSTLKIQRTERGDSAVYLCASSSDGRVTDTQYFGPGTRLTVL.

The genes are TRBV29-1 and TRBJ2-7; 7 bases match TRBD2. V was clipped by 3 bases and J by 0 bases; unmatched bases: 5. The CDR3 runs 14 residues. The germline V gene encodes CDR1 SQVTM and CDR2 ANQGSEA. For the CDR3, the DNA is TGCAGCGTTGAGGGGGGGACCAGCTCCTACGAGCAGTACTTC. Translation: CSVEGGTSSYEQYF.

This clonotype has a count of ten or more. The J gene is TRBJ2-7, the V gene TRBV6-5; TRBD1 aligns across 10 bases. The CDR3 loop spans 14 amino acids. Germline V gives CDR1 MNHEY, CDR2 SVGAGI. Losses at the gene ends were 4 bases for V and 7 bases for J; bases not matched to a gene: 7. Here the CDR3 reads CASSLDRGPGEQYF. The CDR3, as DNA: TGTGCCAGCAGTTTAGACAGGGGGCCGGGGGAGCAGTACTTC.

This clonotype was observed a few times. V usage is TRBV7-3 and J usage is TRBJ2-3; D possibly corresponds to TRBD2 (7 bases). The CDR3 consists of 15 residues. Trimming stripped 2 bases from V and 6 bases from J, with 15 bases between. Germline V gene sequence: CDR1 SGHTA, CDR2 FQGTGA. CDR3 DNA sequence: TGTGCCAGCAGCTTAGGGGGGGGGCCGGGCGATACGCAGTATTTT. This sequence encodes CASSLGGGPGDTQYF.

This clonotype has only a few counts. V and J are TRBV28 and TRBJ2-5; 7 nucleotides align to TRBD2. Germline CDR1 reads MDHEN; CDR2 reads SYDVKM. The junction had 9 bases not matched to a gene; V was cut back by 4 bases and J by 4 bases. The CDR3 is 15 residues long. The CDR3 bases are TGTGCCAGCAGTTATAGGCCTAGCGGCGCAGAGACCCAGTACTTC. This translates into CASSYRPSGAETQYF. The complete variable domain, with remaining parts taken from reference TRBV28 and TRBJ2-5, reads DVKVTQSSRYLVKRTGEKVFLECVQDMDHENMFWYRQDPGLGLRLIYFSYDVKMKEKGDIPEGYSVSREKKERFSLILESASTNQTSMYLCASSYRPSGAETQYFGPGTRLLVL.

This clonotype was observed at least ten times. The chain recombines TRBV20-1 with TRBJ2-7; 8 bases match TRBD1. The CDR3 consists of 15 residues. V gave up 4 bases and J gave up 2 bases; unmatched junction bases: 10. CDR1 and CDR2 (germline): DFQATT, SNEGSKA (reference sequence). CDR3 protein: CSANHLRQGPYEQYF. The CDR3 region has the DNA TGCAGTGCTAACCACCTTAGACAGGGGCCCTACGAGCAGTACTTC.